These 25 T cell receptor beta chains were all obtained from the same sample, sequenced in a study of T-cell memory formation after mild COVID-19. MiXCR, run by TCRdb on the 5' RACE reads, gives a single entry per CDR3 protein. The sample lists approximately 450,000 distinct CDR3 sequences; about 20% were seen once. The sequenced material came from PBMCs or a T cell subset sorted from them (not recorded which). The receptors come from an adult woman who had mild COVID-19 (a few samples of this study predate the infection). Cell type and time point are not known.

This chain connects TRBV20-1 to TRBJ1-1, with D perhaps TRBD1 (6 bases). The CDR3 contains 15 residues. Looked up from germline, CDR1 is DFQATT and CDR2 is SNEGSKA (reference sequence). V was clipped by 3 bases and J by 4 bases, with 18 bases between them. The CDR3 DNA follows: TGCAGTGCTAGGACCTCAACAGGGTCCGGCACTGAAGCTTTCTTT. Protein: CSARTSTGSGTEAFF.

V is TRBV7-2 and J is TRBJ1-2, with unresolved D. The CDR3 runs 12 residues. Germline V CDR1 and CDR2: SGHTA, FQGNSA. Trimming removed 4 bases at V and 8 bases at J, with 11 bases between. The CDR3 spells CASSSDPSGYTF. The CDR3 DNA reads as TGTGCCAGCAGCTCTGACCCTTCGGGCTACACCTTC.

This clonotype showed up many times. The chain uses TRBV20-1 and TRBJ2-1; 11 nucleotides line up with TRBD2. Unmatched junction bases numbered 9, after V lost 6 bases and J lost 8 bases. Looked up from germline, CDR1 is DFQATT and CDR2 is SNEGSKA (reference sequence). This CDR3 region has 14 residues. The DNA for the CDR3 is TGCAGTGCGAGACCACTAGCGGGAGTCTATGAGCAGTTCTTC. Residues: CSARPLAGVYEQFF.

The chain links TRBV12-2 to TRBJ2-5; TRBD2 is taken as the D call from the table, unchecked against the DNA. TRBV12-2 is a known pseudogene. This CDR3 has 17 residues. DNA of the CDR3: TGTGCAAGTCGCTTAGATGGAGGTCAGGGGGACCAAGAGACCCAGTACTTC. Encoded protein: CASRLDGGQGDQETQYF.

The chain links TRBV29-1 to TRBJ1-1; D is uncertain. The CDR3 covers 12 residues. With 5 bases removed from V and 4 bases from J, the gap between germline ends came to 11 bases. CDR1 and CDR2 (germline): SQVTM, ANQGSEA. In DNA, the CDR3 is TGCAGCGTTAGGTTATCAGGCACTGAAGCTTTCTTT. Its protein is CSVRLSGTEAFF.

This chain uses TRBV5-1 with TRBJ1-2; TRBD1 might be the D (5 bases). Trimming removed 0 bases from V and 2 bases from J, with 11 bases in between. Germline V gene sequence: CDR1 SGHRS, CDR2 YFSETQ. There are 15 residues in the CDR3. CDR3 bases: TGCGCCAGCAGCTTGGGACAGAACTTGAACTATGGCTACACCTTC. Protein sequence: CASSLGQNLNYGYTF.

This clonotype was found a few times. This rearrangement joins TRBV12-3 or TRBV12-4 to TRBJ2-7; TRBD2 matches 10 bases. This CDR3 comprises 14 residues. V lost 5 bases and J lost 3; bases outside the gene matches: 4. The CDR3 protein is CASSPTSGYYEQYF. DNA for the CDR3: TGTGCCAGCAGTCCGACTAGCGGGTACTACGAGCAGTACTTC.

This clonotype was counted a few times. This chain uses TRBV25-1 with TRBJ1-5; the D gene is possibly TRBD1 (6 bases). Germline V gene sequence: CDR1 MGHDK, CDR2 SYGVNS. V gave up 10 bases and J gave up 0 bases, with 16 bases separating them. This CDR3 contains 15 residues. CDR3 DNA: TGTGCCAACCTTTCAGACAGGCCTAGCAATCAGCCCCAGCATTTT. Amino acid sequence: CANLSDRPSNQPQHF.

This chain joins TRBV5-4 and TRBJ2-1; TRBD2 matches 12 bases. In germline, CDR1 is SGHNT, CDR2 YYREEE (reference sequence). This CDR3 is built from 17 residues. V shed 0 bases, J shed 9 bases, and the junction held 10 bases outside the gene matches. CDR3 in amino acids: CASSLASTSGRWGEQFF. The CDR3 region has the DNA TGTGCCAGCAGCTTGGCGTCTACTAGCGGGAGGTGGGGTGAGCAGTTCTTC.

In its sample, this clonotype was seen a few times. The chain recombines TRBV7-2 with TRBJ2-4, with 7 bases matching TRBD2. The V gene end was trimmed by 4 bases and the J gene end by 0 bases; junction bases not matched to a gene: 12. The CDR3 spans 18 residues. Germline V CDR1 and CDR2: SGHTA, FQGNSA. CDR3 sequence (DNA): TGTGCCAGCAGCTGGTCCGGGACTACATTACTAGCCAAAAACATTCAGTACTTC. As protein: CASSWSGTTLLAKNIQYF.

The chain recombines TRBV20-1 with TRBJ2-7; tentatively, D is TRBD2 (6 bases). The CDR3 is 14 amino acids. V lost 0 bases, J lost 1 base, and 10 bases lay in between. Germline V gives CDR1 DFQATT, CDR2 SNEGSKA (reference sequence). CDR3 nucleotide sequence: TGCAGTGCTAGAGATGCGGGAAAATCCTACGAGCAGTACTTC. Its translation: CSARDAGKSYEQYF.

The chain employs TRBV7-8 and TRBJ2-1; D gene unclear. This CDR3 region has 13 residues. Trimming shortened V by 1 base and J by 6 bases, and 7 bases separated the two germline ends. CDR1 and CDR2 from the germline V gene are SGHVS and FQNEAQ. The CDR3 nucleotides are TGTGCCAGCAGCTTAGGGACGTTCAATGAGCAGTTCTTC. Protein product: CASSLGTFNEQFF. The full variable domain, its missing parts supplied by reference TRBV7-8 and TRBJ2-1, is GAGVSQSPRYKVAKRGQDVALRCDPISGHVSLFWYQQALGQGPEFLTYFQNEAQLDKSGLPSDRFFAERPEGSVSTLKIQRTQQEDSAVYLCASSLGTFNEQFFGPGTRLTVL.

The chain uses TRBV28 and TRBJ2-5, with a tentative D call TRBD2 (6 bases). This CDR3 contains 15 residues. Germline V gene data show CDR1 as MDHEN and CDR2 as SYDVKM. Trimming pared 3 bases from V and 5 bases from J, leaving 16 bases between. CDR3 bases: TGTGCCAGCAGTTTTTGGGCGGGATCTGGGGAGACCCAGTACTTC. Translation: CASSFWAGSGETQYF.

There are many counts of this clonotype. The J gene is TRBJ2-1, the V gene TRBV3-1, with D tentatively TRBD2 (6 bases). Per the germline V gene, CDR1 is LGHDT and CDR2 is YNNKEL (reference sequence). The length of the CDR3 is 16 residues. The V end was cut by 0 bases, the J end by 0 bases, with 9 bases between. The CDR3: CASSQDPGGSYNEQFF. DNA for the CDR3: TGTGCCAGCAGCCAAGACCCCGGGGGCTCCTACAATGAGCAGTTCTTC.

This chain connects TRBV20-1 to TRBJ1-2; 8 nucleotides agree with TRBD1. CDR3 length equals 15 residues. From germline, CDR1 is DFQATT and CDR2 SNEGSKA (reference sequence). The V gene end was trimmed by 0 bases and the J gene end by 2 bases; junction bases not matched to a gene: 5. The CDR3 region is CSARDPSGGNYGYTF. The DNA for the CDR3 is TGCAGTGCTAGAGATCCCTCAGGGGGCAACTATGGCTACACCTTC.

This clonotype was detected many times. The V and J genes are TRBV5-4 and TRBJ1-2; D possibly corresponds to TRBD1 (6 bases). The length of the CDR3 is 12 residues. V lost 4 bases and J lost 4, with 8 bases in between. The germline V gene encodes CDR1 SGHNT and CDR2 YYREEE (reference sequence). CDR3 protein: CASSPDSYGYTF. In DNA form, the CDR3 reads TGTGCCAGCAGCCCGGACAGCTATGGCTACACCTTC.

Only a few counts were recorded for this clonotype. DNA of the CDR3: TGTGCCAGAGGCCACCAAAACCTTTATGGCTACACCTTC. It encodes CARGHQNLYGYTF. The chain links TRBV2 to TRBJ1-2; D gene uncertain. This CDR3 has 13 amino acids. Deletions cut 9 bases from V and 5 bases from J, with 16 bases between. Germline V gene sequence: CDR1 SNHLY, CDR2 FYNNEI.

This clonotype was observed at least ten times. The chain links TRBV20-1 to TRBJ2-1, with D perhaps TRBD2 (5 bases). The CDR3 is 13 residues long. The germline V gene has CDR1 DFQATT and CDR2 SNEGSKA (reference sequence). Trimming took off 3 bases at V and 3 bases at J, with 9 bases between the two ends. The CDR3 is CSASGNGYNEQFF. In DNA form, the CDR3 reads TGCAGTGCTAGCGGGAATGGCTACAATGAGCAGTTCTTC.

The chain recombines TRBV4-1 with TRBJ1-6; D is perhaps TRBD1 (6 bases). CDR1 MGHRA and CDR2 YSYEKL come from the germline V gene. The CDR3 covers 14 residues. V lost 3 bases, J lost 10 bases, and 13 bases lay in between. CDR3 nucleotides: TGCGCCAGCAGCCACCTCGGGGGCTACTCACCCCTCCACTTT. This encodes CASSHLGGYSPLHF.

This clonotype was recorded a few times. The gene calls are TRBV6-2 or TRBV6-3 and TRBJ2-1; D uncertain. CDR1 and CDR2 (germline): MNHEY, SVGEGT. The CDR3 sequence is 16 residues long. Trimming took off 8 bases at V and 4 bases at J, with 21 bases between the two ends. This chain's CDR3 is CASHWDSRFYYNEQFF. The CDR3 DNA reads as TGTGCCAGCCATTGGGATTCCAGGTTCTATTACAATGAGCAGTTCTTC.

This clonotype was observed a handful of times. The V and J genes are TRBV4-3 and TRBJ2-2; the D gene is possibly TRBD2 (9 bases). The CDR3 contains 16 residues. Germline V lookup: CDR1 LGHNA, CDR2 YSLEER. Trimming took 0 bases from V and 7 from J, leaving 15 bases between them. The CDR3, as DNA: TGCGCCAGCAGCCAAGATTCTAGCGGGACAGGCGGGGAGCTGTTTTTT. Translated: CASSQDSSGTGGELFF.

This clonotype was seen more than once but under ten times. This chain uses TRBV11-2 with TRBJ2-1; D call uncertain. The V end lost 5 bases, the J end lost 8 bases, and 10 bases lay between the germline ends. Germline CDR1 reads SGHAT; CDR2 reads FQNNGV. CDR3 length: 12 residues. CDR3: CASSPHADEQFF. Written as DNA, the CDR3 is TGTGCCAGCAGCCCACACGCGGATGAGCAGTTCTTC.

The V call is TRBV12-3 or TRBV12-4, the J call TRBJ2-2; 10 nucleotides match TRBD2. V dropped 3 bases and J dropped 6; count of bases not matched to a gene: 16. There are 19 residues in the CDR3. DNA of the CDR3: TGTGCCAGCAGTTTTAACAGCGGGGGGGCCGTCGTTCTCCCCGGGGAGCTGTTTTTT. It translates to CASSFNSGGAVVLPGELFF.

In this sample, this clonotype turned up a few times. The CDR3 is CSATGTGYEKLFF. The CDR3, as DNA: TGCAGTGCTACCGGGACAGGGTACGAAAAACTGTTTTTT. This chain uses TRBV20-1 with TRBJ1-4; the match to TRBD1 covers 9 bases. Germline V gene lookup returns CDR1 DFQATT and CDR2 SNEGSKA (reference sequence). The ends lost 4 bases at V and 8 bases at J; junction bases unmatched: 5. CDR3 length: 13 amino acids.

This clonotype was seen ten or more times. The chain joins TRBV5-1 to TRBJ2-3, with D maybe TRBD1 (5 bases). The ends were cut back, 0 bases at V and 5 bases at J, with 19 bases in the middle. There are 17 residues in the CDR3. The germline V gene encodes CDR1 SGHRS and CDR2 YFSETQ. CDR3 region: CASSLVLGKGAGDTQYF. As DNA, the CDR3 is TGCGCCAGCAGCTTGGTTTTGGGAAAAGGGGCTGGAGATACGCAGTATTTT.